Listed below are T cell receptor beta chains from one sample, sequenced in a study of T cells in localized non-small cell lung cancer. The repertoire was sequenced with immunoSEQ multiplex PCR; TCRdb's copy has only in-frame clones and lacks some. The table has 75,000 to 85,000 clones, approximately 80% seen once; the top ten hold about a tenth. The sample was peripheral blood, taken before any cancer treatment. These receptors all come from a female donor of 60 years or more with stage I lung adenocarcinoma. The CDR3 runs from the conserved cysteine through the conserved F or W. The D gene is left open where the match is weak. Expanded clones are given a class, and other clones once, few, many or no size at all.

>TRBJ2-7|TRBV2|NA|NA
CASSEELGGFRGMSSYEQYF
TGTGCCAGCAGTGAAGAGCTTGGTGGTTTTCGGGGGATGAGCTCCTACGAGCAGTACTTC
>TRBJ2-4|TRBV28|TRBD2|NA
CASLAGGAKNIQYF
TGTGCCAGCTTAGCGGGAGGGGCCAAAAACATTCAGTACTTC
>TRBJ2-7|TRBV19|NA|once
CASSIEGYEQYF
TGTGCCAGTAGTATAGAGGGATACGAGCAGTACTTC
>TRBJ1-1|TRBV10-3|NA|NA
CAISVDKNTEAFF
TGTGCCATCAGTGTTGACAAGAACACTGAAGCTTTCTTT
>TRBJ2-7|TRBV19|NA|NA
CASSIDLTTVYEQYF
TGTGCCAGTAGTATAGATCTGACTACGGTATACGAGCAGTACTTC
>TRBJ2-1|TRBV7-9|TRBD1|once
CASSLGQGASNEQFF
TGTGCCAGCAGCCTGGGACAGGGAGCTTCAAATGAGCAGTTCTTC
>TRBJ2-2|TRBV7-2|NA|once
CASRLAGSGNTGELFF
TGTGCCAGCAGACTCGCCGGTAGCGGGAACACCGGGGAGCTGTTTTTT
>TRBJ2-7|TRBV7-8|TRBD1|NA
CASRRTDRGLDEQYF
TGTGCCAGCAGGCGAACGGACAGGGGGCTCGACGAGCAGTACTTC
>TRBJ2-7|TRBV6-5|NA|NA
CASGYLAGVPAEQYF
TGTGCCAGCGGATATCTGGCAGGGGTTCCGGCCGAGCAGTACTTC
>TRBJ1-2|TRBV18|TRBD1|NA
CASSPSSDRDGYTF
TGTGCCAGCTCACCAAGCTCGGACAGGGATGGCTACACCTTC
>TRBJ1-6|TRBV2|NA|NA
CASSSRGADSPLHF
TGTGCCAGCAGTTCACGGGGGGCGGATTCACCCCTCCACTTT
>TRBJ2-7|TRBV28|TRBD1|NA
CASSLAQGLYEQYF
TGTGCCAGCAGTTTAGCACAGGGGTTGTACGAGCAGTACTTC